Sequencing of this TCR beta chain was carried out in a study of T cell responses to AZD1222 COVID-19 vaccine. This CDR3 comprises 15 residues. Per the germline V gene, CDR1 is SGHRS and CDR2 is YFSETQ. The V gene end was trimmed by 4 bases and the J gene end by 3 bases; junction bases not matched to a gene: 5. The protocol was immunoSEQ multiplex PCR, while the TCRdb copy is restricted to in-frame clones and leaves out a portion. The sample carries 140,000 to 150,000 clones, roughly 91% recorded once. Study conclusions and caveats: Elevations in Spike-specific TCR breadth and depth followed administration of two AZD1222 doses. At baseline, just 6 or 7 AZD1222 recipients tested seropositive.

Worth noting for this clone: Its antigen is undetermined.

The genes are TRBV5-1 and TRBJ2-2, with TRBD2 matching over 8 bases. The sequence came from an adult in good health. Sequenced material: peripheral blood, taken on day 0 of AZD1222 vaccination. As DNA, the CDR3 is TGCGCCAGCAGCCTCCGGGGGGGATACACCGGGGAGCTGTTTTTT. This sequence encodes CASSLRGGYTGELFF.